These T cell receptor beta chains were read from a single sample in a study of cytomegalovirus exposure and HLA in healthy donors. Here immunoSEQ multiplex PCR was the method, and the copy in TCRdb shows in-frame clones only, minus some. The data contain 150,000 to 200,000 clones, 65% to 80% of them singletons. The specimen was PBMCs. The receptor set was obtained from a woman aged 45 to 65 in good health and CMV-seropositive. Each CDR3 is given with its conserved first and last residue. D genes are given only for firm matches. Size values are once, few and many counts, or a class for expanded clones, and some rows have none.

cdr3_length	clone_size	j_call	d_call	v_call	cdr3_aa	cdr3_nt
14	-	TRBJ1-2	-	TRBV29-1	CSVKNAGGWDGYTF	TGCAGCGTCAAAAACGCCGGGGGTTGGGATGGCTACACCTTC
12	few	TRBJ2-7	-	TRBV6-6	CASSRTEGEQYF	TGTGCCAGCAGTCGGACAGAGGGCGAGCAGTACTTC
10	-	TRBJ2-1	-	TRBV2	CASSDDEQFF	TGTGCCAGCAGTGACGATGAGCAGTTCTTC
12	-	TRBJ2-1	-	TRBV7-9	CSSSVDNNEQFF	TGTTCCAGCAGCGTAGATAACAATGAGCAGTTCTTC
15	-	TRBJ2-2	TRBD1	TRBV5-8	CASSSGQGNTGELFF	TGTGCCAGCAGCTCGGGACAGGGAAACACCGGGGAGCTGTTTTTT
16	-	TRBJ1-2	-	TRBV25-1	CASSASTTGYLWGYTF	TGTGCCAGCAGTGCCAGCACAACAGGCTATCTGTGGGGCTACACCTTC
14	-	TRBJ2-1	TRBD2	TRBV6-5	CASSLAGGVAEQFF	TGTGCCAGCAGTTTAGCGGGGGGGGTGGCTGAGCAGTTCTTC
13	-	TRBJ1-6	-	TRBV27	CATGSSYNSPLHF	TGTGCCACCGGTAGCTCCTATAATTCACCCCTCCACTTT
14	few	TRBJ2-1	-	TRBV7-2	CASSWRGGYNEQFF	TGTGCCAGCAGCTGGAGGGGGGGTTACAATGAGCAGTTCTTC
13	-	TRBJ2-5	-	TRBV7-3	CASSLTVGETQYF	TGTGCCAGCAGCTTGACAGTGGGAGAGACCCAGTACTTC